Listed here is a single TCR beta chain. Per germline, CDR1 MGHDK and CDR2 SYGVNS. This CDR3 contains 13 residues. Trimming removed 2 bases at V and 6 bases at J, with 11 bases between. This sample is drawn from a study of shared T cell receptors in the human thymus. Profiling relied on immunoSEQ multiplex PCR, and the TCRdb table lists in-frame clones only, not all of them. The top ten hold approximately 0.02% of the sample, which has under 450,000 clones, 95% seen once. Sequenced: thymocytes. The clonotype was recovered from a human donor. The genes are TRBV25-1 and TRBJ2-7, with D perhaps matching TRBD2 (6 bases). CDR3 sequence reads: CASSEGGYSEQYF. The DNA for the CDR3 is TGTGCCAGCAGTGAAGGAGGGTACAGCGAGCAGTACTTC.